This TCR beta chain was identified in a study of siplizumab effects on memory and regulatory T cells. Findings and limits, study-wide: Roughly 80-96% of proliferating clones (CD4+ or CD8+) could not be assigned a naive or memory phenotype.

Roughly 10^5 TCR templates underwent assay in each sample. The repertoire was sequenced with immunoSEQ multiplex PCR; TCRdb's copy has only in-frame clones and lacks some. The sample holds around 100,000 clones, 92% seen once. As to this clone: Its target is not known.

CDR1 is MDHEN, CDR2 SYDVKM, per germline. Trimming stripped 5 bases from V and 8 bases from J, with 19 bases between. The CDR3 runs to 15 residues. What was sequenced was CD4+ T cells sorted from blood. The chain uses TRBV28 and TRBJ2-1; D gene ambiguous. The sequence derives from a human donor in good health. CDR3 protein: CASSIPQLTMYEQFF. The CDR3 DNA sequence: TGTGCCAGCAGTATACCCCAGCTAACAATGTATGAGCAGTTCTTC.